The sequence of this TCR beta chain was determined in a study of cytomegalovirus exposure and HLA in healthy donors. Overall study findings and caveats: Across donors, sequencing depth was assumed by presence/absence analyses to be roughly uniform. Most observed TCR sequences were rare, whereas some public TCRs were detected in many donors. No immune exposure information besides CMV serostatus was available. TRBV6-2, TRBV6-3 and other indistinguishable V segments were excluded.

V was shortened by 6 bases and J by 6 bases, with 9 bases between the two germline ends. From germline, CDR1 is LGHNT and CDR2 FRNRAP. This CDR3 is built from 12 residues. Vbeta (60) and Jbeta (13) primers were used in the PCR. Profiling relied on immunoSEQ multiplex PCR, and the TCRdb table lists in-frame clones only, not all of them. The data contain 100,000 to 150,000 clones, approximately 80% of them singletons. Concerning this clone itself: Its antigen is not known.

This chain connects TRBV12-5 to TRBJ2-1; no firm D call. This clonotype was sampled from a human donor in good health. Sequenced: PBMCs. The CDR3 region has the DNA TGTGCTAGTGGCCTTCCCTTCAATGAGCAGTTCTTC. Translated: CASGLPFNEQFF.